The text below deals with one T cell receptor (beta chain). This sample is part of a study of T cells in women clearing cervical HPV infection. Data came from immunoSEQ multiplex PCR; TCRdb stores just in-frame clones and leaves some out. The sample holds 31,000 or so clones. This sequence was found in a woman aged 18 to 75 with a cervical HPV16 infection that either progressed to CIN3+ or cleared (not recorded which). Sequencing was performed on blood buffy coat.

CDR3 amino acids: CASSLGQSNSPLFF. Partial CDR3 DNA: TGTGCCAGCAGCTTGGGACAGTCTAATTCACCG. This sequence joins TRBV5-6 and TRBJ2-2; possibly TRBD1 for D (5 bases). The read stops 3 residues short of the end of the CDR3; the missing end is completed from the germline J gene. Germline loops: CDR1 SGHDT, CDR2 YYEEEE. This CDR3 contains 14 residues.